Below are 30 T cell receptor beta chains sequenced from a single sample in a study of CXCR3-negative and CXCR3-positive naive CD8 T cells. UMI-labeled 5' RACE yielded the TRB cDNA libraries. TCRdb re-called the 5' RACE reads and gives one entry per CDR3 protein, without DNA. The sample yields 150,000 or so distinct CDR3 sequences, of which the top ten take up nearly 0.5%. These TCRs are of unknown antigen specificity. Study-wide results and limits: Hydrophobicity was higher for TRB CDR3s found in CXCR3-positive naive cells than in CXCR3-negative naive cells.

The sample comprised naive CXCR3+ CD8+ T cells from blood. Subset in this sample: CD45RO-CCR7+CD27+CD95- naive CD8+ T cells expressing CXCR3 (TNR3+). Receptor source: a human donor in good health. Some clones in this sample may be carry-over from other donors' samples.

The CDR3 is CASSLAPGQAQVYGYTF. V is TRBV5-1 and J is TRBJ1-2; TCRdb selects TRBD1, and the lack of DNA leaves this call unchecked. In germline, CDR1 is SGHRS, CDR2 YFSETQ. This CDR3 contains 17 residues.

J is TRBJ2-7 and V is TRBV10-3; checking the TCRdb D call of TRBD2 is not possible without DNA. Germline V gives CDR1 ENHRY, CDR2 SYGVKD. CDR3 length: 14 residues. The CDR3: CAISPGLAAYEQYF.

V usage is TRBV12-3 or TRBV12-4 and J usage is TRBJ2-5; the D call of TRBD1 rests on TCRdb alone, since no DNA is present to check it. The CDR3 covers 14 residues. The CDR3 sequence is CASSPTGGEETQYF.

The rearrangement links TRBV20-1 to TRBJ2-7; TCRdb selects TRBD2, and the lack of DNA leaves this call unchecked. Germline loops: CDR1 DFQATT, CDR2 SNEGSKA (reference sequence). The length of the CDR3 is 16 residues. The CDR3 here is CSAWGSGRAGAYEQYF.

V usage is TRBV10-3 and J usage is TRBJ2-1. The CDR3 runs 15 residues. Germline assignment: CDR1 ENHRY and CDR2 SYGVKD. This CDR3 reads CAISPETSIDNEQFF.

The rearrangement links TRBV4-1 to TRBJ2-1; TCRdb designates TRBD2, a call that cannot be tested without DNA. The CDR3 spans 16 residues. Germline V CDR1 and CDR2: MGHRA, YSYEKL. The CDR3 region is CASSQAPTSGRNEQFF.

The genes are TRBV5-1 and TRBJ2-3; with no DNA, the TCRdb D assignment of TRBD2 cannot be verified. The germline gives CDR1 SGHRS, CDR2 YFSETQ. This CDR3 has 17 residues. CDR3 residues: CASSLVASGSYWDTQYF.

The chain uses TRBV28 and TRBJ1-5; TCRdb's assignment of TRBD1 cannot be checked, as there is no DNA. Germline assignment: CDR1 MDHEN and CDR2 SYDVKM. This CDR3 spans 14 amino acids. This CDR3 reads CASSTGARNQPQHF.

The rearrangement uses TRBV2 and TRBJ2-2; absent DNA, TCRdb's TRBD2 call cannot be checked. Germline V gene data show CDR1 as SNHLY and CDR2 as FYNNEI. The CDR3 totals 16 residues. The CDR3 is CASGEVAGAGPGELFF. The entire variable domain, with the rest obtained from reference TRBV2 and TRBJ2-2, is as follows: EPEVTQTPSHQVTQMGQEVILRCVPISNHLYFYWYRQILGQKVEFLVSFYNNEISEKSEIFDDQFSVERPDGSNFTLKIRSTKLEDSAMYFCASGEVAGAGPGELFFGEGSRLTVL.

The chain couples TRBV11-2 to TRBJ2-2; TCRdb returns TRBD1, unconfirmable since there is no DNA. CDR3 length: 14 amino acids. CDR1 and CDR2 from the germline V gene are SGHAT and FQNNGV. CDR3 loop: CASTDQGTTGELFF.

The CDR3 sequence: CASSLVPPTSLNTGELFF. The J gene is TRBJ2-2, the V gene TRBV12-3 or TRBV12-4; TCRdb names TRBD2, which stays unverified in the absence of DNA. The CDR3 is 18 amino acids.

The CDR3 loop reads CASSYTSGARNEQFF. V usage is TRBV6-5 and J usage is TRBJ2-1; without DNA, the TCRdb call of TRBD2 cannot be checked. The CDR3 covers 15 residues. CDR1 and CDR2 from the germline V gene are MNHEY and SVGAGI.

J is TRBJ1-1 and V is TRBV4-1. Per the germline V gene, CDR1 is MGHRA and CDR2 is YSYEKL. This CDR3 is 14 amino acids long. This CDR3 reads CASSQVSREEEAFF.

The CDR3 is CASSGLAGLETQYF. The gene calls are TRBV11-2 and TRBJ2-5; the D call from TCRdb, TRBD2, cannot be confirmed without DNA. The CDR3 runs 14 residues. Germline lookup yields CDR1 SGHAT and CDR2 FQNNGV.

J is TRBJ2-3 and V is TRBV5-1; TCRdb picks TRBD1, but there is no DNA to check that call. Germline V gives CDR1 SGHRS, CDR2 YFSETQ. The CDR3 contains 16 residues. The CDR3 spells CASSAESGLRVDTQCF.

The V gene is TRBV7-9, the J gene TRBJ2-2; TCRdb's D call of TRBD1 is untestable without DNA. Germline CDR1 SEHNR, CDR2 FQNEAQ (reference sequence). The length of the CDR3 is 16 residues. CDR3 loop: CASRLPRQGNTGELFF.

The chain couples TRBV3-1 to TRBJ1-2; TCRdb names TRBD1, which stays unverified in the absence of DNA. CDR1 LGHDT and CDR2 YNNKEL come from the germline V gene (reference sequence). The CDR3 length is 16 residues. CDR3 loop: CASSQGQGALNYGYTF.

The chain links TRBV4-3 to TRBJ1-1. From germline, CDR1 is LGHNA and CDR2 YSLEER. The CDR3 has 14 residues. This CDR3 is CASSQVAEGTEAFF.

The genes are TRBV9 and TRBJ2-1; TCRdb's D gene call, TRBD2, goes unchecked for lack of DNA. The CDR3 totals 15 residues. Per the germline V gene, CDR1 is SGDLS and CDR2 is YYNGEE. CDR3 sequence: CASSAGLAGSNEQFF.

The chain has TRBV7-9 and TRBJ2-3; the D gene TCRdb calls, TRBD2, cannot be checked with no DNA. The V gene's germline CDR1 is SEHNR and CDR2 FQNEAQ (reference sequence). The CDR3 extends over 16 amino acids. CDR3 protein: CAADDSGRASTDTQYF.

The gene calls are TRBV2 and TRBJ2-7; TCRdb's assignment of TRBD1 cannot be checked, as there is no DNA. Germline CDR1 SNHLY, CDR2 FYNNEI. The CDR3 sequence is 16 residues long. The chain's CDR3 is CASSEERGRYTYEQYF.

CDR3 residues: CASSLVPGLPEKYF. The V gene is TRBV7-9, the J gene TRBJ2-7; the D call from TCRdb, TRBD2, cannot be confirmed without DNA. CDR1 and CDR2 (germline): SEHNR, FQNEAQ (reference sequence). This CDR3 region has 14 residues.

CDR3 amino acids: CASTYRGLLYEQYF. This rearrangement joins TRBV6-1 to TRBJ2-7; there is no DNA to check the TCRdb D call of TRBD1. This CDR3 has 14 residues. The germline V gene encodes CDR1 MNHNS and CDR2 SASEGT.

The rearrangement joins TRBV27 to TRBJ2-7; with no DNA, the TCRdb D assignment of TRBD2 cannot be verified. Germline loops: CDR1 MNHEY, CDR2 SMNVEV (reference sequence). There are 13 residues in the CDR3. The chain's CDR3 is CASSYGTSSEQYF.

V is TRBV18 and J is TRBJ1-5. The CDR3 is 16 amino acids. The germline V gene encodes CDR1 KGHSH and CDR2 LQKENI. CDR3 residues: CASSPPLGEFDQPQHF.

The chain links TRBV29-1 to TRBJ2-7. Germline CDR1 SQVTM, CDR2 ANQGSEA. The CDR3 consists of 11 residues. The CDR3 reads CSPRGPYEQYF.

The gene calls are TRBV19 and TRBJ2-1; the D call from TCRdb, TRBD1, cannot be confirmed without DNA. This CDR3 region has 14 residues. Germline lookup yields CDR1 LNHDA and CDR2 SQIVND (reference sequence). CDR3 protein: CATKYRGPYNEQFF.

V is TRBV12-3 or TRBV12-4 and J is TRBJ2-2. This CDR3 region has 15 residues. CDR3 protein: CASSLPSLYTGELFF.

J is TRBJ2-1 and V is TRBV7-9; TCRdb outputs TRBD2, but without DNA this stays unchecked. Germline-derived CDR1 and CDR2 are SEHNR and FQNEAQ (reference sequence). The CDR3 is 16 amino acids. The CDR3 reads CASSPGGLAEGNEQFF.

The chain has TRBV5-5 and TRBJ2-3. The V gene's germline CDR1 is SGHKS and CDR2 YYEKEE (reference sequence). The CDR3 runs to 14 residues. The CDR3 sequence is CASSLGYGTDTQYF.